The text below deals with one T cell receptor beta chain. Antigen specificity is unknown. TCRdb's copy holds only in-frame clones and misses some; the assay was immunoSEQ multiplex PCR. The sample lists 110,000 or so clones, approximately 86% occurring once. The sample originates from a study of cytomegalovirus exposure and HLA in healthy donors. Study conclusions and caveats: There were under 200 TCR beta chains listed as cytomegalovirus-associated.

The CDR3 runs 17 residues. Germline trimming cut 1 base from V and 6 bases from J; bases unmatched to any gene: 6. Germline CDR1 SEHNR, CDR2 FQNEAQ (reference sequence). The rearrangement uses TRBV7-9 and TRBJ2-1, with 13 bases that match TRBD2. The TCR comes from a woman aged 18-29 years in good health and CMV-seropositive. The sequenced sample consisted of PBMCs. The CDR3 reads CASSLGPLAGGFNEQFF. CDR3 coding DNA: TGTGCCAGCAGCTTAGGGCCACTAGCGGGAGGGTTCAATGAGCAGTTCTTC.